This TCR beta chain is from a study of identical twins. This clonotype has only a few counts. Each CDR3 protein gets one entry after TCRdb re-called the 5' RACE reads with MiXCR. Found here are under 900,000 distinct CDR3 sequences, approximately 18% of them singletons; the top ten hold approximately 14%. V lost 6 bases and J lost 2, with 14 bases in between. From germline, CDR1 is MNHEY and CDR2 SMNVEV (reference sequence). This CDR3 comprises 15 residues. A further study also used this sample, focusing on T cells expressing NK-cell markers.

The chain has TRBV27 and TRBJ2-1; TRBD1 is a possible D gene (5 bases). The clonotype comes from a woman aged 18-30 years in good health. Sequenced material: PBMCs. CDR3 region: CASRPRGTAYNEQFF. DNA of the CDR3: TGTGCCAGCAGGCCAAGGGGTACGGCCTACAATGAGCAGTTCTTC.